These 8 T cell receptor beta chains originate from one sample sequenced in a study of OX40 agonist ivuxolimab in advanced cancers. Clones were read by immunoSEQ multiplex PCR, and TCRdb kept only the in-frame ones, dropping some. The table includes about 56,000 clones, around 82% detected once. Sequenced here: CD4+ or CD8+ T cells sorted from blood, sampled in a trial of the OX40 agonist ivuxolimab. Receptors originate from an adult with an advanced solid tumor such as melanoma, head and neck, liver or kidney cancer.

CDR3 region: CASGQDRGLPSAQHF. The CDR3 DNA is TGTGCTAGTGGCCAGGACAGGGGGCTGCCCTCAGCCCAGCATTTT. The chain has TRBV12-5 and TRBJ1-5; TRBD1 matches at 11 bases. Germline trimming cut 6 bases from V and 11 bases from J; bases unmatched to any gene: 12. Germline CDR1 is LGHNT and CDR2 is FRNRAP. The CDR3 sequence is 15 residues long.

The chain employs TRBV18 and TRBJ1-1; D is undetermined. The V end was cut by 4 bases, the J end by 0 bases, with 9 bases between. This CDR3 has 14 residues. In germline, CDR1 is KGHSH, CDR2 LQKENI. The CDR3 sequence: CASSQKGLNTEAFF. For the CDR3, the DNA is TGTGCCAGCTCACAGAAGGGATTGAACACTGAAGCTTTCTTT.

The chain employs TRBV5-1 and TRBJ2-1; 10 nucleotides line up with TRBD2. After removal of 6 bases from V and 4 bases from J, the junction contained 4 bases not matched to a gene. The CDR3 runs 14 residues. CDR1 and CDR2 from the germline V gene are SGHRS and YFSETQ. The CDR3 loop is CASKASGSYNEQFF. CDR3 nucleotide sequence: TGCGCCAGCAAGGCTAGCGGGAGTTACAATGAGCAGTTCTTC. The variable domain in full, completed from reference TRBV5-1 and TRBJ2-1, reads KAGVTQTPRYLIKTRGQQVTLSCSPISGHRSVSWYQQTPGQGLQFLFEYFSETQRNKGNFPGRFSGRQFSNSRSEMNVSTLELGDSALYLCASKASGSYNEQFFGPGTRLTVL.

V usage is TRBV28 and J usage is TRBJ1-2, with D perhaps TRBD1 (5 bases). V was cut by 6 bases and J by 4 bases, with 12 bases left in between. The CDR3 sequence is 13 residues long. In germline, CDR1 is MDHEN, CDR2 SYDVKM. CDR3 sequence (DNA): TGTGCCAGCAGGGTCGACAGTCCCTATGGCTACACCTTC. It specifies CASRVDSPYGYTF.

V and J are TRBV6-1 and TRBJ2-2; perhaps TRBD2 as D (6 bases). The germline V and J ends were trimmed by 3 bases and 1 base, with 12 bases remaining between them. CDR1 and CDR2 from the germline V gene are MNHNS and SASEGT. This CDR3 spans 16 amino acids. CDR3 DNA sequence: TGTGCCAGCAGTGACGGTTGGAGGGGGAACACCGGGGAGCTGTTTTTT. Translation gives CASSDGWRGNTGELFF.

This clone has a single count. The genes are TRBV18 and TRBJ2-3; D unclear. CDR3 length equals 12 residues. With 4 bases removed from V and 2 bases from J, the gap between germline ends came to 4 bases. Germline lookup yields CDR1 KGHSH and CDR2 LQKENI. This CDR3 is CASSQDTDTQYF. The DNA of the CDR3 is TGTGCCAGCTCACAGGACACAGATACGCAGTATTTT.

The rearrangement joins TRBV4-1 to TRBJ2-7; D gene uncertain. The V end lost 1 base, the J end lost 4 bases, and 11 bases lay between the germline ends. CDR3 size: 14 residues. Looked up from germline, CDR1 is MGHRA and CDR2 is YSYEKL. This chain's CDR3 is CASSQVDSFYEQYF. The CDR3 DNA reads TGCGCCAGCAGCCAAGTCGATAGTTTTTACGAGCAGTACTTC.

The V call is TRBV5-5, the J call TRBJ1-2; D is possibly TRBD1 (6 bases). Per germline, CDR1 SGHKS and CDR2 YYEKEE (reference sequence). Trimming left V 1 base short and J 9 bases short, with 13 bases between. CDR3 length equals 13 residues. The CDR3 sequence: CASSLRGDPSYTF. The CDR3 nucleotides read TGTGCCAGCAGCTTGAGGGGGGACCCAAGCTACACCTTC.